This T cell receptor beta chain was retrieved from a study of OX40 agonist ivuxolimab in advanced cancers. Study as a whole: The study gave patients intravenous ivuxolimab at 0.01 to 10 mg/kg every 2 weeks. Regarding the study as a whole: The antigen specificity of the peripheral T cells (those that were expanded) was not determined.

Blood samples were obtained at baseline, cycle 4 day 1, and cycle 7 day 1. The V gene lost 6 bases and the J gene lost 0 bases, with 15 bases spanning the gap. The CDR3 has 15 residues. Germline values: CDR1 LGHNA, CDR2 YNFKEQ. With respect to this clone: Its antigen remains unidentified.

Only in-frame clones appear in the TCRdb table, and some are missing; sequencing was by immunoSEQ multiplex PCR. The table lists tens of thousands of clones, 75% to 90% of them singletons. The genes are TRBV4-2 and TRBJ2-7, with D perhaps TRBD2 (5 bases). The input for sequencing was CD4+ or CD8+ T cells sorted from blood, taken in a trial of the OX40 agonist ivuxolimab. The clonotype was recovered from an adult with an advanced solid tumor such as melanoma, head and neck, liver or kidney cancer. The CDR3 is CASRVSGSSSYEQYF. As DNA, the CDR3 is TGTGCCAGCAGGGTCTCGGGGAGCAGCTCCTACGAGCAGTACTTC.